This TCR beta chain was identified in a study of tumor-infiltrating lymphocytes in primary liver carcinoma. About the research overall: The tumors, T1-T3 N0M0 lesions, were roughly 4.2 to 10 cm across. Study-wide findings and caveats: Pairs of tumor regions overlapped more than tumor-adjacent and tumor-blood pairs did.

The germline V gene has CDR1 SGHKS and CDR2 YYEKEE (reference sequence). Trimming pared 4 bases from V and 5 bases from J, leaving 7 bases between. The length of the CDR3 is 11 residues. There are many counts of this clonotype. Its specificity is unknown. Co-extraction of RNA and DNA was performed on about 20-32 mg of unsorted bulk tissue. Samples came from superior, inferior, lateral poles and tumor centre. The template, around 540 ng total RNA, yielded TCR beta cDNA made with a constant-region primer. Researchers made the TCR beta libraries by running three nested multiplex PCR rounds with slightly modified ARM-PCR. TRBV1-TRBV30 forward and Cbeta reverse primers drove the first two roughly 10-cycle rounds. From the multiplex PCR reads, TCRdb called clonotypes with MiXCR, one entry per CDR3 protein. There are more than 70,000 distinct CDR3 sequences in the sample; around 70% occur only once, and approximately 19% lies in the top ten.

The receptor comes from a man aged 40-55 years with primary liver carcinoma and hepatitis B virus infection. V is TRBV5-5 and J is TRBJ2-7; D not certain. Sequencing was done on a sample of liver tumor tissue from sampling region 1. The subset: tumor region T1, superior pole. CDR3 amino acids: CASSPFDEQYF. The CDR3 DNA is TGTGCCAGCAGCCCCTTCGACGAGCAGTACTTC.